These 25 T cell receptor beta chains came from one sample sequenced in a study of resident and recirculating memory T cells in vitiligo. TCRdb keeps only in-frame clones here, not all; method: immunoSEQ multiplex PCR. The repertoire includes more than 70,000 clones, around 92% of them detected once, and approximately 5.4% sits in the top ten. Sequenced input: blood. These receptors were obtained from a male donor with vitiligo.

V usage is TRBV9 and J usage is TRBJ2-2, with 7 bases lining up with TRBD2. The germline V gene has CDR1 SGDLS and CDR2 YYNGEE. Trimming removed 3 bases from V and 7 bases from J; junction bases left unmatched: 0. The CDR3 totals 12 residues. DNA of the CDR3: TGTGCCAGCAGCGCTAGCGGCGGGGAGCTGTTTTTT. It encodes CASSASGGELFF.

The chain employs TRBV27 and TRBJ2-7, with 9 bases identical to TRBD1. From germline, CDR1 is MNHEY and CDR2 SMNVEV (reference sequence). The V segment lost 5 bases and the J segment 4 bases; nucleotides outside the gene matches: 3. The CDR3 contains 13 residues. The CDR3 here is CASSPGTGYEQYF. CDR3 nucleotides: TGTGCCAGCAGTCCCGGGACAGGGTACGAGCAGTACTTC.

This chain connects TRBV7-2 to TRBJ2-1; 12 positions agree with TRBD2. CDR3 length: 17 amino acids. With 5 bases clipped from V and 3 bases from J, the junction kept 8 bases outside the gene matches. Germline V lookup: CDR1 SGHTA, CDR2 FQGNSA. CDR3 in amino acids: CASSTRTSGKFYNEQFF. CDR3 nucleotide sequence: TGTGCCAGCAGCACGAGGACTAGCGGGAAGTTCTACAATGAGCAGTTCTTC. Combining the CDR3 with reference TRBV7-2 and TRBJ2-1 gives the whole variable domain GAGVSQSPSNKVTEKGKDVELRCDPISGHTALYWYRQSLGQGLEFLIYFQGNSAPDKSGLPSDRFSAERTGGSVSTLTIQRTQQEDSAVYLCASSTRTSGKFYNEQFFGPGTRLTVL.

The chain carries TRBV7-2 and TRBJ2-7, with TRBD1 as a possible D gene (5 bases). V was trimmed by 1 base and J by 6 bases, leaving 13 bases between them. CDR1 is SGHTA and CDR2 is FQGNSA in the germline V gene. The CDR3 sequence is 14 residues long. DNA of the CDR3: TGTGCCAGCAGCTTAGAGGGCAGGGCGTCCGAGCAGTACTTC. Residues: CASSLEGRASEQYF.

The CDR3 DNA reads TGTGCCAGCAGAGGGCCGGGACTAGCGAACAATGAGCAGTTCTTC. This gives the protein CASRGPGLANNEQFF. The V and J genes are TRBV5-4 and TRBJ2-1, with 10 bases lining up with TRBD2. V gave up 5 bases and J gave up 5 bases; unmatched junction bases: 7. The germline gives CDR1 SGHNT, CDR2 YYREEE (reference sequence). The CDR3 runs to 15 residues.

V gene TRBV28 combines with J gene TRBJ2-4; D is ambiguous. The CDR3 has 12 residues. CDR1 is MDHEN, CDR2 SYDVKM, per germline. The V and J ends lost 6 bases and 8 bases respectively, with 11 bases between them. Here the CDR3 DNA reads TGTGCCAGCAGACCGCCCACGGACATTCAGTACTTC. Its protein is CASRPPTDIQYF.

The V call is TRBV5-6, the J call TRBJ1-1, with D hard to call. Germline CDR1 SGHDT, CDR2 YYEEEE. V lost 0 bases, J lost 1 base, and 10 bases lay in between. This CDR3 has 15 residues. This chain's CDR3 is CASSLAGWGNTEAFF. The CDR3 region has the DNA TGTGCCAGCAGCTTGGCGGGGTGGGGGAACACTGAAGCTTTCTTT. The full variable domain, completed using reference TRBV5-6 and TRBJ1-1, is DAGVTQSPTHLIKTRGQQVTLRCSPKSGHDTVSWYQQALGQGPQFIFQYYEEEERQRGNFPDRFSGHQFPNYSSELNVNALLLGDSALYLCASSLAGWGNTEAFFGQGTRLTVV.

The table lists this clone with a count of one. The CDR3 DNA reads TGTGCCAGCAGCTTGGCCCCGCGCGACGAGCAGTACTTC. Amino acid sequence: CASSLAPRDEQYF. The gene calls are TRBV5-4 and TRBJ2-7; D not resolved. V was trimmed by 0 bases and J by 5 bases, leaving 9 bases between them. The V gene's germline CDR1 is SGHNT and CDR2 YYREEE (reference sequence). CDR3 length equals 13 residues.

A single count supports this clone. This chain uses TRBV18 with TRBJ2-7; 7 nucleotides line up with TRBD1. This CDR3 region has 15 residues. V gave up 0 bases and J gave up 3 bases; unmatched junction bases: 5. CDR1 is KGHSH, CDR2 LQKENI, per germline. CDR3 region: CASSPPGGSFYEQYF. The CDR3 DNA sequence: TGTGCCAGCTCACCACCAGGGGGCTCTTTCTACGAGCAGTACTTC.

The chain links TRBV7-3 to TRBJ1-1; perhaps TRBD1 as D (5 bases). This CDR3 contains 13 residues. Germline CDR1 and CDR2: SGHTA and FQGTGA. Trimming pared 5 bases from V and 5 bases from J, leaving 12 bases between. The CDR3 spells CASSLDRGTEAFF. The CDR3 bases are TGTGCCAGCAGCCTTGACCGGGGGACTGAAGCTTTCTTT.

CDR3 nucleotide sequence: TGTGCCAGCAGCCAAACAGGGTCGGAAGCTTTCTTT. The encoded protein is CASSQTGSEAFF. V is TRBV28 and J is TRBJ1-1, with D tentatively TRBD1 (6 bases). The CDR3 totals 12 residues. Germline CDR1 is MDHEN and CDR2 is SYDVKM. The ends were cut back, 6 bases at V and 8 bases at J, with 13 bases in the middle.

The J gene is TRBJ2-3, the V gene TRBV7-2; maybe TRBD2 (5 bases). The CDR3 runs 14 residues. Germline lookup yields CDR1 SGHTA and CDR2 FQGNSA. Between the trimmed V and J ends, which lost 6 bases and 4 bases, there was a span of 14 bases. CDR3 protein: CASRTGYGADTQYF. In DNA form, the CDR3 reads TGTGCCAGCAGGACGGGATACGGAGCAGATACGCAGTATTTT.

The chain links TRBV12-2 to TRBJ1-4; no DNA check was done on the table's D call, TRBD1. TRBV12-2 is a recognized pseudogene. The CDR3 has 15 amino acids. CDR3 loop: CASRLAVRGNEKLFF. For the CDR3, the DNA is TGTGCAAGTCGCTTAGCGGTCAGGGGTAATGAAAAACTGTTTTTT.

The CDR3 sequence: CASSGDSLGAEAFF. CDR3 nucleotide sequence: TGTGCCAGCAGCGGGGACAGTTTAGGGGCTGAAGCTTTCTTT. V is TRBV9 and J is TRBJ1-1; 7 bases fit TRBD1. Trimming cost V 3 bases and J 6 bases; bases outside gene matches: 8. The germline V gene has CDR1 SGDLS and CDR2 YYNGEE. The CDR3 has 14 residues.

The chain links TRBV28 to TRBJ1-1, with 11 bases that match TRBD1. Trimming took 3 bases from V and 1 from J; bases not matched to a gene: 10. Germline V gives CDR1 MDHEN, CDR2 SYDVKM. The CDR3 extends over 18 amino acids. CDR3 bases: TGTGCCAGCAGTTTTTCTCACGGGGACAGGGGGTGGAACACTGAAGCTTTCTTT. Protein product: CASSFSHGDRGWNTEAFF.

As regards this clone: In the same sample, other DNA sequences code for this CDR3. The chain recombines TRBV11-2 with TRBJ2-7; the D is unclear. CDR1 is SGHAT, CDR2 FQNNGV, per germline. V lost 1 base and J 0 bases, leaving 7 bases between the germline ends. CDR3 length: 14 amino acids. The CDR3 protein is CASSLGHSSYEQYF. The DNA for the CDR3 is TGTGCCAGCAGCTTAGGGCACAGCTCCTACGAGCAGTACTTC.

Points on this clone: At one boundary the junction diverges from the germline segment, which might be a read error. This chain uses TRBV28 with TRBJ2-4, with D possibly being TRBD2 (6 bases). The germline CDR1 and CDR2 sequences are MDHEN and SYDVKM. The length of the CDR3 is 15 residues. The CDR3 protein is CASSQLSGSQNIQYF. CDR3 coding DNA: TGTGCCAGCAGTCAACTCAGCGGGTCCCAAAATATTCAGTACTTC. Complete variable domain (other parts from reference TRBV28 and TRBJ2-4): DVKVTQSSRYLVKRTGEKVFLECVQDMDHENMFWYRQDPGLGLRLIYFSYDVKMKEKGDIPEGYSVSREKKERFSLILESASTNQTSMYLCASSQLSGSQNIQYFGAGTRLSVL.

The gene calls are TRBV30 and TRBJ1-4, with D unresolved. CDR1 and CDR2 (germline): GTSNPN, SVGIG (reference sequence). V dropped 0 bases and J dropped 8 bases, with 7 bases sitting between them. The CDR3 contains 12 residues. The CDR3 coding sequence is TGTGCCTGGAGTGTACTGCGGGAAAAACTGTTTTTT. As protein: CAWSVLREKLFF.

The genes are TRBV6-1 and TRBJ2-3; D ambiguous. The CDR3 extends over 11 amino acids. Germline V gene sequence: CDR1 MNHNS, CDR2 SASEGT. V dropped 4 bases and J dropped 4 bases, with 3 bases sitting between them. The CDR3 nucleotides are TGTGCCAGCAGTGCTGCAGATACGCAGTATTTT. Translation: CASSAADTQYF.

This chain uses TRBV6-5 with TRBJ2-7; TRBD2 might be the D (7 bases). The CDR3 totals 15 residues. Germline assignment: CDR1 MNHEY and CDR2 SVGAGI. Trimming pared 7 bases from V and 3 bases from J, leaving 19 bases between. CDR3 in DNA: TGTGCCAGCACCCGAACAGGCGGGGGCCACTACGAGCAGTACTTC. Translation: CASTRTGGGHYEQYF.

This chain connects TRBV11-3 to TRBJ2-1; no definite D call. The germline gives CDR1 SGHNT, CDR2 YENEEA. Trimming removed 8 bases from V and 7 bases from J, with 21 bases in between. This CDR3 contains 15 residues. CDR3 sequence reads: CASSLHQVPRNEQFF. The CDR3 nucleotides are TGTGCCAGCTCCCTCCACCAGGTCCCTCGGAATGAGCAGTTCTTC.

The V and J genes are TRBV18 and TRBJ2-7; no firm D call. Germline CDR1 KGHSH, CDR2 LQKENI. CDR3 size: 14 residues. Between the trimmed V and J ends, which lost 2 bases and 1 base, there was a span of 9 bases. The CDR3: CASSPKIDSYEQYF. For the CDR3, the DNA is TGTGCCAGCTCACCAAAAATAGATTCCTACGAGCAGTACTTC.

This chain connects TRBV19 to TRBJ1-2; 8 positions match TRBD1. Trimming at V came to 6 bases and at J to 0 bases, leaving 6 bases not matched to a gene. This CDR3 has 15 amino acids. CDR1 is LNHDA, CDR2 SQIVND, per germline (reference sequence). The CDR3, as DNA: TGTGCCAGTAGCACACAGGGGGAGTCTAACTATGGCTACACCTTC. Translating it yields CASSTQGESNYGYTF.

The genes are TRBV4-3 and TRBJ2-3, with D possibly matching TRBD2 (6 bases). The CDR3 sequence is 18 residues long. Looked up from germline, CDR1 is LGHNA and CDR2 is YSLEER. The V gene lost 0 bases and the J gene lost 2 bases, with 18 bases spanning the gap. This CDR3 reads CASSQEFSGPSSTDTQYF. CDR3 coding DNA: TGCGCCAGCAGCCAAGAATTTAGCGGCCCTTCTTCCACAGATACGCAGTATTTT.

The rearrangement links TRBV28 to TRBJ2-2; 10 bases agree with TRBD2. V lost 6 bases, J lost 5 bases, and 3 bases stayed unmatched. Germline CDR1 reads MDHEN; CDR2 reads SYDVKM. The length of the CDR3 is 14 residues. The CDR3 sequence is CASSETSGTGELFF. The CDR3 DNA is TGTGCCAGCAGCGAGACTAGCGGGACCGGGGAGCTGTTTTTT. Using reference TRBV28 and TRBJ2-2 for the parts outside the CDR3, the full variable domain is DVKVTQSSRYLVKRTGEKVFLECVQDMDHENMFWYRQDPGLGLRLIYFSYDVKMKEKGDIPEGYSVSREKKERFSLILESASTNQTSMYLCASSETSGTGELFFGEGSRLTVL.